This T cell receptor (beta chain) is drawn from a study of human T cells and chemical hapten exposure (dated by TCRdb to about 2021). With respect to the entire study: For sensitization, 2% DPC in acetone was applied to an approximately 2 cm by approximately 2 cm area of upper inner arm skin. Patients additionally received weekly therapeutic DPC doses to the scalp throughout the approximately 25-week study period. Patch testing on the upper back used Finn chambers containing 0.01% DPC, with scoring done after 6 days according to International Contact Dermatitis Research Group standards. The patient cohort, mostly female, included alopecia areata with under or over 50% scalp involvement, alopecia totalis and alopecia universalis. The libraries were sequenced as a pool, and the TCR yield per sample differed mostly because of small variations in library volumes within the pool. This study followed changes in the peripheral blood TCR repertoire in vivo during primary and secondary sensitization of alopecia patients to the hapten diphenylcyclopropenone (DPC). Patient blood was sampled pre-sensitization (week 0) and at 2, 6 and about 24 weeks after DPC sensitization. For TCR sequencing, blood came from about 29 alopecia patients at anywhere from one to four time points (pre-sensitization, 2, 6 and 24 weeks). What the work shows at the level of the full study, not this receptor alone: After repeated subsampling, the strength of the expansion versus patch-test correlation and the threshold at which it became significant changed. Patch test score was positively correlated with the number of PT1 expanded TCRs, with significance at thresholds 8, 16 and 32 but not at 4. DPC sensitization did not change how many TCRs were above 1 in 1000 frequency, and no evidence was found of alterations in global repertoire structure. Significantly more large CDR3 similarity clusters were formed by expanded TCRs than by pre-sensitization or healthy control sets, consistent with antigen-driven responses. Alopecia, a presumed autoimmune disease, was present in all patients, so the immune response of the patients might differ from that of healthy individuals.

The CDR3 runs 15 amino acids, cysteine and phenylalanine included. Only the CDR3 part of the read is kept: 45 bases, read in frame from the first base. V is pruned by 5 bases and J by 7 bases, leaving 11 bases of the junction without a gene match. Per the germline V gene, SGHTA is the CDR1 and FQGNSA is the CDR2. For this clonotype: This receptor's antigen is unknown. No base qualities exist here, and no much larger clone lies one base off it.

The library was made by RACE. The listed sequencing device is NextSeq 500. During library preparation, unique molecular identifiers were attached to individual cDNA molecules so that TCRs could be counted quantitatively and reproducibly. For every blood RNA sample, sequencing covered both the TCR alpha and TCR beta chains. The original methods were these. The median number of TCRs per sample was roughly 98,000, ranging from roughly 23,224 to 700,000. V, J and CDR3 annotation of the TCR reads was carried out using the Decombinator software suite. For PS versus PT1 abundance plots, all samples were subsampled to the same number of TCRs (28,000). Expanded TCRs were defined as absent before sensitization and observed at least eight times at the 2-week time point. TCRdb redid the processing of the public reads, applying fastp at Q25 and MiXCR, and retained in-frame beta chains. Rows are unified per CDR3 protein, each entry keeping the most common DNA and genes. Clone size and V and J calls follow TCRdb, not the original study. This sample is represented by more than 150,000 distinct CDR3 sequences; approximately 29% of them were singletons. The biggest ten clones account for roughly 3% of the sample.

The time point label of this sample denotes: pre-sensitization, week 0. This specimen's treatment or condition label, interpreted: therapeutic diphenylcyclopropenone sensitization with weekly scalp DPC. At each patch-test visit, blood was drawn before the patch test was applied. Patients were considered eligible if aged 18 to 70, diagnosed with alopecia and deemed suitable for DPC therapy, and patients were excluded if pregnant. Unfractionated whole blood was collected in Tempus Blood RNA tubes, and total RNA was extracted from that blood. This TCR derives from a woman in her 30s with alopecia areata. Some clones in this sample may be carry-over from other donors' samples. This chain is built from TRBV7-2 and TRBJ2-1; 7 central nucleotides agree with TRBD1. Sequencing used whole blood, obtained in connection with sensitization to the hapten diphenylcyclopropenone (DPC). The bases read TGTGCCAGCAGCGTGGGACAGCGGTCGGGGAATGAGCAGTTCTTC. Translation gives CASSVGQRSGNEQFF.